These 21 T cell receptor beta chains were all obtained from the same sample, sequenced in a study of cytotoxic CD8 clonotypes in ibrutinib-treated CLL. TCRdb's table, derived via immunoSEQ multiplex PCR, lists solely in-frame clones and lacks some. The sample yields approximately 350,000 clones, 67% seen once. The input for sequencing was PBMCs, taken after 36 months of ibrutinib treatment. Receptors originate from a human donor with chronic lymphocytic leukemia.

This chain uses TRBV6-5 with TRBJ2-7; 7 nucleotides align to TRBD2. The CDR3 loop spans 14 amino acids. With 10 bases clipped from V and 2 bases from J, the junction kept 11 bases outside the gene matches. Germline assignment: CDR1 MNHEY and CDR2 SVGAGI. CDR3 bases: TGTGCCACCGTGGGGGGGTCCCGTGCCTACGAGCAGTACTTC. Translated, it gives CATVGGSRAYEQYF.

The V gene is TRBV29-1, the J gene TRBJ2-3; perhaps D is TRBD1 or TRBD2 (5 bases each). The CDR3 covers 16 residues. Germline loops: CDR1 SQVTM, CDR2 ANQGSEA. Trimming shortened V by 6 bases and J by 6 bases, and 25 bases separated the two germline ends. For the CDR3, the DNA is TGCAGCGTGCCCGACCCGGGACGGGTGAGCGGCGATACGCAGTATTTT. It codes for CSVPDPGRVSGDTQYF.

The chain links TRBV7-8 to TRBJ2-1; 9 nucleotides align to TRBD2. CDR3 length equals 14 residues. V was clipped by 6 bases and J by 9 bases; unmatched bases: 9. Germline V CDR1 and CDR2: SGHVS, FQNEAQ. The CDR3 bases are TGTGCCAGCAGAACCCTGGGACTAGCAGGTGAGCAGTTCTTC. The encoded protein is CASRTLGLAGEQFF.

The chain has TRBV28 and TRBJ2-7; 14 nucleotides line up with TRBD2. Germline values: CDR1 MDHEN, CDR2 SYDVKM. This CDR3 has 17 residues. V dropped 6 bases and J dropped 3; count of bases not matched to a gene: 10. The CDR3 nucleotides are TGTGCCAGCAGACGAACGGGACTAGCGGGAGCTTACTACGAGCAGTACTTC. Encoded protein: CASRRTGLAGAYYEQYF.

J is TRBJ2-5 and V is TRBV2, with D possibly being TRBD1 (6 bases). The germline V and J ends were trimmed by 2 bases and 0 bases, with 13 bases remaining between them. The germline CDR1 and CDR2 sequences are SNHLY and FYNNEI. This CDR3 spans 16 amino acids. CDR3 coding DNA: TGTGCCAGCAGTGAATTGGGGGCCTGGTACCAAGAGACCCAGTACTTC. Translating it yields CASSELGAWYQETQYF.

The V and J genes are TRBV5-1 and TRBJ2-3; D possibly matches TRBD1 or TRBD2 (5 bases each). The CDR3 contains 13 residues. Trimming took off 4 bases at V and 5 bases at J, with 11 bases between the two ends. The germline V gene encodes CDR1 SGHRS and CDR2 YFSETQ. CDR3 protein: CASSPGTVDTQYF. The CDR3 DNA reads as TGCGCCAGCAGCCCCGGGACCGTAGATACGCAGTATTTT.

The chain recombines TRBV7-3 with TRBJ2-2, with D unresolved. Germline lookup yields CDR1 SGHTA and CDR2 FQGTGA. The CDR3 runs 16 residues. The ends were cut back, 1 base at V and 0 bases at J, with 9 bases in the middle. CDR3 coding DNA: TGTGCCAGCAGCTTAAACGCGGCAGCGAACACCGGGGAGCTGTTTTTT. The encoded protein is CASSLNAAANTGELFF.

This chain connects TRBV7-8 to TRBJ2-7; possibly TRBD1 for D (5 bases). The CDR3 has 14 amino acids. Trimming shortened V by 2 bases and J by 4 bases, and 12 bases separated the two germline ends. CDR1 is SGHVS, CDR2 FQNEAQ, per germline. The CDR3 region is CASSLSRGGYEQYF. The CDR3 bases are TGTGCCAGCAGCTTAAGTAGGGGCGGTTACGAGCAGTACTTC.

The chain uses TRBV15 and TRBJ2-7; 7 bases map to TRBD2. Germline V CDR1 and CDR2: LNHNV, YYDKDF (reference sequence). The trim removed 0 bases at V and 3 bases at J, leaving 5 bases unmatched. The CDR3 has 15 residues. CDR3 in amino acids: CATSRDRGVVYEQYF. CDR3 bases: TGTGCCACCAGCAGAGATCGGGGGGTAGTCTACGAGCAGTACTTC.

The rearrangement joins TRBV13 to TRBJ1-2; D unclear. The germline V and J ends were trimmed by 0 bases and 4 bases, with 9 bases remaining between them. Germline V gene lookup returns CDR1 PRHDT and CDR2 FYEKMQ (reference sequence). The CDR3 contains 14 residues. The CDR3 reads CASSLGETGYGYTF. Written as DNA, the CDR3 is TGTGCCAGCAGCTTAGGGGAGACCGGCTATGGCTACACCTTC.

This rearrangement joins TRBV7-2 to TRBJ2-7; D is possibly TRBD1 (7 bases). Trimming pared 1 base from V and 6 bases from J, leaving 10 bases between. This CDR3 comprises 13 residues. The germline CDR1 and CDR2 sequences are SGHTA and FQGNSA. The CDR3 loop reads CASSLGRDSEQYF. The CDR3 nucleotides read TGTGCCAGCAGCTTAGGGCGGGACAGCGAGCAGTACTTC.

The CDR3 sequence: CASSHPEASFYGYTF. Here the CDR3 DNA reads TGTGCCAGCAGCCACCCTGAAGCGAGCTTCTATGGCTACACCTTC. The rearrangement uses TRBV14 and TRBJ1-2; D gene uncertain. V was shortened by 3 bases and J by 4 bases, with 15 bases between the two germline ends. CDR1 is SGHDN, CDR2 FVKESK, per germline. This CDR3 spans 15 amino acids.

This clone is a singleton in its sample. The rearrangement links TRBV4-3 to TRBJ2-3; the match to TRBD2 covers 13 bases. The germline CDR1 and CDR2 sequences are LGHNA and YSLEER. The CDR3 totals 16 residues. The ends lost 1 base at V and 3 bases at J; junction bases unmatched: 1. The CDR3 coding sequence is TGCGCCAGCAGCCAAGGGACTAGCGGGAGTACAGATACGCAGTATTTT. Its protein is CASSQGTSGSTDTQYF.

The chain uses TRBV2 and TRBJ1-2; TRBD1 agrees at 7 bases. Germline V CDR1 and CDR2: SNHLY, FYNNEI. CDR3 size: 14 residues. Trimming took 4 bases from V and 5 from J; bases not matched to a gene: 7. The CDR3 sequence is CASSGGPRGYGYTF. The CDR3 DNA reads TGTGCCAGCAGTGGGGGCCCCAGGGGGTATGGCTACACCTTC. The full variable domain, completed using reference TRBV2 and TRBJ1-2, is EPEVTQTPSHQVTQMGQEVILRCVPISNHLYFYWYRQILGQKVEFLVSFYNNEISEKSEIFDDQFSVERPDGSNFTLKIRSTKLEDSAMYFCASSGGPRGYGYTFGSGTRLTVV.

In its sample, this clone was seen once. The chain has TRBV11-2 and TRBJ2-5, with 9 positions matching TRBD1. There are 17 residues in the CDR3. The germline V gene encodes CDR1 SGHAT and CDR2 FQNNGV. V was pared by 6 bases and J by 2 bases, with 13 bases of the junction left unmatched. CDR3 sequence reads: CASRPGQGKRLQETQYF. Here the CDR3 DNA reads TGTGCCAGCAGGCCGGGACAGGGCAAGAGATTACAAGAGACCCAGTACTTC.

Only one count was recorded for this clone. V usage is TRBV18 and J usage is TRBJ2-5, with a weak D call TRBD2 (6 bases). The ends were cut back, 3 bases at V and 4 bases at J, with 12 bases in the middle. Germline CDR1 KGHSH, CDR2 LQKENI. This CDR3 contains 14 residues. The CDR3 region has the DNA TGTGCCAGCTCACCGTCGGGGGTCGGAGAGACCCAGTACTTC. Translation: CASSPSGVGETQYF.

The rearrangement uses TRBV29-1 and TRBJ1-3, with D tentatively TRBD1 (6 bases). Germline CDR1 SQVTM, CDR2 ANQGSEA. V lost 5 bases, J lost 4 bases, and 12 bases lay in between. This CDR3 contains 13 residues. CDR3 nucleotides: TGCAGCGTTAAAGGGACACCGGGAAACACCATATATTTT. This encodes CSVKGTPGNTIYF. The full variable domain, completed using reference TRBV29-1 and TRBJ1-3, is SAVISQKPSRDICQRGTSLTIQCQVDSQVTMMFWYRQQPGQSLTLIATANQGSEATYESGFVIDKFPISRPNLTFSTLTVSNMSPEDSSIYLCSVKGTPGNTIYFGEGSWLTVV.

The V gene is TRBV10-2, the J gene TRBJ1-2; TRBD1 matches 7 bases. In germline, CDR1 is WSHSY, CDR2 SAAADI. The CDR3 is 14 amino acids. Germline trimming cut 2 bases from V and 4 bases from J; bases unmatched to any gene: 4. CDR3 amino acids: CASSEQGEAYGYTF. Written as DNA, the CDR3 is TGCGCCAGCAGTGAGCAGGGGGAGGCCTATGGCTACACCTTC.

V and J are TRBV9 and TRBJ1-2, with unresolved D. Trimming removed 5 bases at V and 4 bases at J, with 12 bases between. The CDR3 loop spans 13 amino acids. From germline, CDR1 is SGDLS and CDR2 YYNGEE. CDR3 coding DNA: TGTGCCAGCAGTCGGTCCACGGCCTATGGCTACACCTTC. This translates into CASSRSTAYGYTF.

The chain employs TRBV6-5 and TRBJ2-7; 9 positions agree with TRBD1. After removal of 0 bases from V and 3 bases from J, the junction contained 6 bases not matched to a gene. This CDR3 spans 16 amino acids. Germline V lookup: CDR1 MNHEY, CDR2 SVGAGI. As DNA, the CDR3 is TGTGCCAGCAGTTACTCGATACAGGGGGCGATCTACGAGCAGTACTTC. Translated: CASSYSIQGAIYEQYF.

V gene TRBV6-5 combines with J gene TRBJ2-2, with D uncertain. This CDR3 comprises 13 residues. V lost 6 bases and J lost 4, with 9 bases in between. CDR1 and CDR2 (germline): MNHEY, SVGAGI. CDR3 in DNA: TGTGCCAGCAGGCCCAGGAGCACCGGGGAGCTGTTTTTT. It is translated as CASRPRSTGELFF.